The next 3 T cell receptor beta chains were all read from a single sample in a study of T cell changes during pregnancy in multiple sclerosis. Repertoires were generated with immunoSEQ multiplex PCR, while TCRdb's copy carries only in-frame clones and drops some. The sample holds around 19,000 clones, nearly 90% seen once. The input for sequencing was CD8+ T cells from peripheral blood mononuclear cells, taken after pregnancy. The source of these receptors is a female donor in good health, enrolled as a control in a pregnancy study.

The chain employs TRBV21-1 and TRBJ2-3; TRBD1 was called by the table and not checked on the DNA. TRBV21-1 is given as a pseudogene. The CDR3 runs 16 residues. The CDR3: CASSTGQTLSTDTQYF. CDR3 in DNA: TGTGCCAGCAGCACCGGACAGACTTTAAGCACAGATACGCAGTATTTT.

The chain joins TRBV28 to TRBJ1-2, with 11 bases lining up with TRBD1. V lost 5 bases, J lost 2 bases, and 10 bases stayed unmatched. Germline V CDR1 and CDR2: MDHEN, SYDVKM. The CDR3 has 17 residues. The CDR3 DNA is TGTGCCAGCAGTCCGAGGACAGGGGGCCGAAGAAACTATGGCTACACCTTC. Amino acids: CASSPRTGGRRNYGYTF.

This chain uses TRBV6-6 with TRBJ1-2; D perhaps matches TRBD1 (6 bases). The CDR3 is 14 residues long. V dropped 5 bases and J dropped 6 bases, with 16 bases sitting between them. From germline, CDR1 is MNHNY and CDR2 SVGAGI (reference sequence). CDR3 coding DNA: TGTGCCAGCAGTGACGCAGGGGTAGTCGATGGCTACACCTTC. This codes for CASSDAGVVDGYTF.